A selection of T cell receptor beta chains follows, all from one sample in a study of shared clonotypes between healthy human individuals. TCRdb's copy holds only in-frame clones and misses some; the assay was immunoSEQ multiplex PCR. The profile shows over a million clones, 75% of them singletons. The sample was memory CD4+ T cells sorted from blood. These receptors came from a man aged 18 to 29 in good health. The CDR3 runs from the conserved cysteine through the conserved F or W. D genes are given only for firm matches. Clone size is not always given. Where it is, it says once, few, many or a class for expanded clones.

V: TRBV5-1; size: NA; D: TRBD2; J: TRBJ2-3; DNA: TGCGCCAGCAGCCCGGGGGGATCGGCAGATACGCAGTATTTT; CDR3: CASSPGGSADTQYF
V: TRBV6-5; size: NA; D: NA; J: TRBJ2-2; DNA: TGTGCCAGCGGGACATCCGCGAACACCGGGGAGCTGTTTTTT; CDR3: CASGTSANTGELFF
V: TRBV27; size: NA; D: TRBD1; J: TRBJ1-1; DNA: TGTGCCAGCAGTCCCTCGGACAGGGGGCTCCACACTGAAGCTTTCTTT; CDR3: CASSPSDRGLHTEAFF
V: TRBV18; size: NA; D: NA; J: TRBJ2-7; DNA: TGTGCCAGCTCAGACCGCGCAGCCGTGTACTTC; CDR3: CASSDRAAVYF
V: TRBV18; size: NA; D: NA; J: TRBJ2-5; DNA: TGTGCCAGCTCACCAGGTGGGCAAGAGACCCAGTACTTC; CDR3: CASSPGGQETQYF
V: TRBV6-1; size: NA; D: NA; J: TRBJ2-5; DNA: TGTGCCAGCAGTGAAAGGCGTAGGCAGAAAGAGACCCAGTACTTC; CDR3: CASSERRRQKETQYF
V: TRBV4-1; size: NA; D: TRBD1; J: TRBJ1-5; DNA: TGCGCCAGCAGCCAAGACCGGAGACAGGGGGCTGATCAGCCCCAGCATTTT; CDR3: CASSQDRRQGADQPQHF
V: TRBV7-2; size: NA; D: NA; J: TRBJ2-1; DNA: TGTGCCAGCAGCTTAGCGGGGGCCGTTTACAATGAGCAGTTCTTC; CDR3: CASSLAGAVYNEQFF
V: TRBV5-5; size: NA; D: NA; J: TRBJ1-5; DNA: TGTGCCAGCAGTCTTAGGAGGGATCAGCCCCAGCATTTT; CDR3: CASSLRRDQPQHF
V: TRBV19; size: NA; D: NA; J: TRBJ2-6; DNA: TGTGCCAGTAGAAACAGGGAGGGGGTCTCTGGGGCCAACGTCCTGACTTTC; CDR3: CASRNREGVSGANVLTF
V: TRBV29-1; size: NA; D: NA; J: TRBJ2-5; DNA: TGCAGCGTTGAGTATCTGCGAGAGACCCAGTACTTC; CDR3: CSVEYLRETQYF
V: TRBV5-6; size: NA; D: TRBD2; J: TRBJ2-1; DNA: TGTGCCAGCAGCTCTGTATTCTCGGCGGGAGTCTGGTACAATGAGCAGTTCTTC; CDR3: CASSSVFSAGVWYNEQFF
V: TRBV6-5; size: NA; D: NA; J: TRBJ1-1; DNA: TGTGCCAGCAAAGGGGAGACAGACCACACTGAAGCTTTCTTT; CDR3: CASKGETDHTEAFF
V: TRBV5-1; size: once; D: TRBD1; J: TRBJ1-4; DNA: TGCGCCAGCAGCAAGTATCAGGGGGCTTTTAATGAAAAACTGTTTTTT; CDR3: CASSKYQGAFNEKLFF
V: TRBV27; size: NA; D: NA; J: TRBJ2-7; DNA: TGTGCCAGCAGTCGGGAGACAGGTGCCTACGAGCAGTACTTC; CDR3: CASSRETGAYEQYF
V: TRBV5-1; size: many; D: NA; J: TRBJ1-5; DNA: TGCGCCAGCAGCTTCAAACAGCCCCAGCATTTT; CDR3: CASSFKQPQHF
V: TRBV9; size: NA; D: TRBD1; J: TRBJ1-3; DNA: TGTGCCAGCAGCCCAACGACAGGGGGCAATGGAAACACCATATATTTT; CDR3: CASSPTTGGNGNTIYF